What follows describes a single TCR beta chain. Its antigen is currently not known. No base quality information exists; no much larger clone differs at one position. The trial excluded patients who had a history of autoimmune disease or who were on systemic immunosuppression. In every dose cohort, peripheral blood was drawn for TCR sequencing at baseline, cycle 4 day 1, and cycle 7 day 1. Samples were obtained from an open-label, multicenter, first-in-human phase I dose-escalation trial of ivuxolimab. The trial enrolled adults with locally advanced or metastatic head and neck squamous cell, hepatocellular, melanoma or renal cell carcinoma. Before TCR sequencing, CD4+ T cells and CD8+ T cells from peripheral blood were sorted into separate populations. For sequencing of the TCRbeta CDR3 region, genomic DNA was extracted from the sorted cells. The immunoSEQ Assay was used to sequence the TCRbeta CDR3 regions. This immuneACCESS table, as held by TCRdb, lists in-frame sequences with V and J called but not all clones. Of the missing ones, under half trace to an unresolved V gene in checked studies; the others have no known cause. Present in this sample are 90,000 to 100,000 clones, 70% to 90% of which were seen just once. The top ten constitute 0.5% of the sample.

This specimen belongs to a study of OX40 agonist ivuxolimab in advanced cancers. With regard to the full study: Ivuxolimab, which targeted the costimulatory receptor OX40 (CD134), was an agonistic, fully human IgG2 monoclonal antibody. Prior anti-PD-1, anti-PD-L1 or anti-CTLA-4 therapy was permitted, and about 40% of dose-escalation patients had received checkpoint inhibitors. Three dose-escalation patients achieved partial responses, one with hepatocellular carcinoma and two with cutaneous melanoma. Intravenous ivuxolimab was administered to patients every 2 weeks at six dose levels: 0.01, 0.1, 0.3, 1.5, 3 and 10 mg/kg. Peripheral TCRbeta sequencing was intended to test whether TCR sequence diversity was altered and clonal T-cell expansion was caused by ivuxolimab. The paper covers the monotherapy dose-escalation part of the phase I ivuxolimab trial, which included N ≈ 50 patients. Of the 50 or so patients in dose escalation, around 19 had hepatocellular carcinoma, some 15 had melanoma, 9 had renal cell carcinoma and 9 had head and neck cancer. A male proportion of roughly 80% and a mean age of about 60 years, ranging from 23 to 79, were recorded for the dose-escalation cohort. Results and caveats for the whole study, not just this receptor: At doses of 0.1 to 3.0 mg/kg, clonal expansion of both CD4+ and CD8+ T cells in blood was seen between baseline and week 6. In the 0.1-3.0 mg/kg groups, partial responders were among the patients with the lowest normalized peripheral clonal expansion, particularly in CD8+ T cells. After ivuxolimab, more expanded clones were found on average in CD8+ T cells than in CD4+ T cells. Antigen specificity was not determined for the clonally expanded peripheral T cells. Low levels of normalized T-cell clonal expansion were also seen in some nonresponding patients.

Including cysteine and phenylalanine, the CDR3 has 12 amino acids. Left in the record is the CDR3 DNA by itself, 36 bases read in frame from the first base. CDR1 and CDR2 are read off the germline V gene as KGHSH and LQKENI. For this chain, trimming is 6 bases at the V end and 5 bases at the J end, and the number of junction bases without a gene match is 3. This specimen consisted of CD4+ or CD8+ T cells sorted from blood, obtained in a trial of the OX40 agonist ivuxolimab. The receptor's source is an adult with an advanced solid tumor such as melanoma, head and neck, liver or kidney cancer. The chain is assembled from TRBV18 and TRBJ2-5; TRBD1 aligns with 7 central bases. CDR3 protein: CASSVGQETQYF. Read as DNA, the sequence is TGTGCCAGCTCGGTGGGACAGGAGACCCAGTACTTC.